This TCR beta chain was captured by sequencing in a study of blood T cell repertoires in COVID-19. On the study more broadly: The study drew acute and convalescent COVID-19 samples from the United States, Italy and Spain.

Methods used by the authors: Researchers report that nucleated cell counts were estimated from reference gene primer amplification. The data were produced by immunoSEQ multiplex PCR, yet TCRdb's version contains in-frame clones alone and is incomplete. The DNA gave D and trimming, while V, J and clone size come from that table. Of 110,000 to 150,000 clones in the sample, 90% are singletons; the top ten hold more than 9.5%. The V gene's germline CDR1 is LGHDT and CDR2 YNNKEL (reference sequence). The CDR3 sequence is 14 residues long. Trimming removed 1 base from V and 8 bases from J; junction bases left unmatched: 6.

The specimen was peripheral blood. The V gene is TRBV3-1 (or the pseudogene TRBV3-2), the J gene TRBJ1-2; 8 nucleotides align to TRBD1. The source is a woman older than 75 with acute or convalescent COVID-19. CDR3 nucleotide sequence: TGTGCCAGCAGCCAAGCCGCAGGGGGCTACGGCTACACCTTC. Protein: CASSQAAGGYGYTF.